This TCR beta chain originates from a study of T cells in Graves' hyperthyroidism and ophthalmopathy. Extraction of PBMCs used 10 ml of fresh peripheral blood. TCR beta CDR3 regions were amplified from RNA. TCR CDR3 underwent first-round RT-PCR with the HTBI primer set. In TCRdb, the multiplex PCR reads were re-called with MiXCR into one record per CDR3 protein. The sample lists approximately 560,000 distinct CDR3 sequences; approximately 14% were seen once. The V gene's germline CDR1 is WNHNN and CDR2 SYGVQD (reference sequence). This CDR3 contains 17 residues. V lost 3 bases, J lost 6 bases, and 12 bases stayed unmatched.

The rearrangement uses TRBV10-1 and TRBJ2-2; 8 nucleotides match TRBD2. The sequencing sample was made of blood. The receptor was isolated from a woman aged 25 to 39 with Graves' hyperthyroidism. CDR3 DNA sequence: TGCGCCAGCAGTGATTTTTCAGCGGGAGATATGGCCGGGGAGCTGTTTTTT. It translates to CASSDFSAGDMAGELFF.